This TCR beta chain was documented in a study of blood T cell repertoires in COVID-19. Germline lookup yields CDR1 SQVTM and CDR2 ANQGSEA. The CDR3 contains 13 residues. The V segment lost 7 bases and the J segment 4 bases; nucleotides outside the gene matches: 5. Original processing notes: Cell counts per sample came from amplifying reference gene primers. The table came from immunoSEQ multiplex PCR; TCRdb's copy has only in-frame clones and leaves some out. V, J and clone size are those of that table, while D and trimming were read from the DNA. Of over 150,000 clones listed, about nine tenths were seen once; the top ten hold 2% to 3%.

The clonotype was recovered from a man aged 18 to 30 with acute or convalescent COVID-19. The chain recombines TRBV29-1 with TRBJ2-2, with TRBD2 identical over 8 bases. Sequencing was done on a sample of peripheral blood. The DNA of the CDR3 is TGCAGCGCTACCGGGACTAGCACCGGGGAGCTGTTTTTT. It specifies CSATGTSTGELFF.